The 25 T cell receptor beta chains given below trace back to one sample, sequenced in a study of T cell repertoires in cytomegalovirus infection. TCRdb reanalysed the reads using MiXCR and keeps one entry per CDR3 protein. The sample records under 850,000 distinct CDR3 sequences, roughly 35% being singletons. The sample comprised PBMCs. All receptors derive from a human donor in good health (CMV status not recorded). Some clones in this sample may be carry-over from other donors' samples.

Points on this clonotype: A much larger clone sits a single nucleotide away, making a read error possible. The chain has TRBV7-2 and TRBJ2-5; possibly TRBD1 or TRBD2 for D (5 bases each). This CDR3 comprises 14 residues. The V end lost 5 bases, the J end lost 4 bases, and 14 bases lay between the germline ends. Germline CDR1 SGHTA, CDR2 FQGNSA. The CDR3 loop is CASSPVGERETQYF. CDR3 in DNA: TGTGCCAGCAGCCCAGTAGGGGAGCGAGAGACCCAGTACTTC.

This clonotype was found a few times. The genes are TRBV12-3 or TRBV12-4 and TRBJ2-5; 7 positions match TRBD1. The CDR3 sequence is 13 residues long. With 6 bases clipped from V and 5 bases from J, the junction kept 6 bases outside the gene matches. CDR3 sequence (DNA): TGTGCCAGCAGACCCACAGGGGTGGAGACCCAGTACTTC. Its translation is CASRPTGVETQYF.

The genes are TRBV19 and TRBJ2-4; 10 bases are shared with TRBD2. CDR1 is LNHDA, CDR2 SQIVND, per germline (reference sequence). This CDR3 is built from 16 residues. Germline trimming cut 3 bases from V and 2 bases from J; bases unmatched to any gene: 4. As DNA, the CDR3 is TGTGCCAGTAGTATGCCTAGCGGGAGTTCCAAAAACATTCAGTACTTC. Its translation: CASSMPSGSSKNIQYF. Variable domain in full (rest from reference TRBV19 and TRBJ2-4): DGGITQSPKYLFRKEGQNVTLSCEQNLNHDAMYWYRQDPGQGLRLIYYSQIVNDFQKGDIAEGYSVSREKKESFPLTVTSAQKNPTAFYLCASSMPSGSSKNIQYFGAGTRLSVL.

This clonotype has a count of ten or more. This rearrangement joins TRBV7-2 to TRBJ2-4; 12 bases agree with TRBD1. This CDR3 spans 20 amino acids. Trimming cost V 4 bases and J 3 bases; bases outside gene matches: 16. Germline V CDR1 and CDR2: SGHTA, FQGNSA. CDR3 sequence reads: CASSSPPGQGAARGKNIQYF. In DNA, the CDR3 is TGTGCCAGCAGCTCCCCCCCGGGACAGGGGGCGGCGAGGGGCAAAAACATTCAGTACTTC.

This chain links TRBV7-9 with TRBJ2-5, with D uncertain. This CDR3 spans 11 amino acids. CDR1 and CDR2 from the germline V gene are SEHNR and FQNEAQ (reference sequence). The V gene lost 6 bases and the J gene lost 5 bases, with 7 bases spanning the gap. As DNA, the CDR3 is TGTGCCAGCAGGTCCGTGGAGACCCAGTACTTC. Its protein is CASRSVETQYF.

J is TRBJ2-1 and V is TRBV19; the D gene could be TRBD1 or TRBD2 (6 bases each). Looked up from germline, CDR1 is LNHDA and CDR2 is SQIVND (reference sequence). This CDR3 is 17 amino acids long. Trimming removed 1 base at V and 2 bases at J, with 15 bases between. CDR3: CASSIGRLGGAYNEQFF. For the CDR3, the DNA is TGTGCCAGTAGTATAGGACGGTTGGGGGGCGCCTACAATGAGCAGTTCTTC.

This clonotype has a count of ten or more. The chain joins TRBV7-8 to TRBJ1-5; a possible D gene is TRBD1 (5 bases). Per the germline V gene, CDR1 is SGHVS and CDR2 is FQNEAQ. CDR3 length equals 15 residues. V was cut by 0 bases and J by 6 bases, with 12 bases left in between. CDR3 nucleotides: TGTGCCAGCAGCTTAGCGCGGCAGGGCGGTCAGCCCCAGCATTTT. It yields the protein CASSLARQGGQPQHF.

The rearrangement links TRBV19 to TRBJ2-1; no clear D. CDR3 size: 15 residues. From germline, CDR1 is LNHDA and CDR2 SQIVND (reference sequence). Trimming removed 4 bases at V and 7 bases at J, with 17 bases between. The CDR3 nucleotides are TGTGCCAGTAGTACGGAGACCGGCGCCGGGAATGAGCAGTTCTTC. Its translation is CASSTETGAGNEQFF.

CDR3 DNA sequence: TGTGCCAGCTGCCGGGCGGCTAGCGGGAGTATTGGAGAGACCCAGTACTTC. Its protein product is CASCRAASGSIGETQYF. The chain combines TRBV6-2 or TRBV6-3 with TRBJ2-5; 10 bases line up with TRBD2. Germline V gives CDR1 MNHEY, CDR2 SVGEGT. The J segment lost 4 bases and the V segment lost 8 bases, leaving 16 bases of the junction unmatched. The CDR3 has 17 amino acids.

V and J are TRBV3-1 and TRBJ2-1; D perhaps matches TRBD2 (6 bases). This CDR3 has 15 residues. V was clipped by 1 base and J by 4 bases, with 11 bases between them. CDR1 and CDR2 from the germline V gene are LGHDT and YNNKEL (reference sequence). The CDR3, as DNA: TGTGCCAGCAGCCAAGGATCTAGCGTTTACAATGAGCAGTTCTTC. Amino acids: CASSQGSSVYNEQFF.

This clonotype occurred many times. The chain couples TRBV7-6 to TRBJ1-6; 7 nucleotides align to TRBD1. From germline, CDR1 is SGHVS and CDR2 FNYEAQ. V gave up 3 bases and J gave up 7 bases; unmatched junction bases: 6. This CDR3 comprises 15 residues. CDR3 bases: TGTGCCAGCAGCTTTCGACAGGGAGGCAATTCACCCCTCCACTTT. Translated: CASSFRQGGNSPLHF. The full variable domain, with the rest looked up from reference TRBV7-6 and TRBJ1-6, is GAGVSQSPRYKVTKRGQDVALRCDPISGHVSLYWYRQALGQGPEFLTYFNYEAQQDKSGLPNDRFSAERPEGSISTLTIQRTEQRDSAMYRCASSFRQGGNSPLHFGNGTRLTVT.

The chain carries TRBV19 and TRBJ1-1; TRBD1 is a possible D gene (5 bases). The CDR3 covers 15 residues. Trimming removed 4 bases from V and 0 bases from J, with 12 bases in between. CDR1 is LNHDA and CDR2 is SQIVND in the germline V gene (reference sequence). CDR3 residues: CASSTFTGMNTEAFF. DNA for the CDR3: TGTGCCAGTAGTACTTTCACAGGTATGAACACTGAAGCTTTCTTT.

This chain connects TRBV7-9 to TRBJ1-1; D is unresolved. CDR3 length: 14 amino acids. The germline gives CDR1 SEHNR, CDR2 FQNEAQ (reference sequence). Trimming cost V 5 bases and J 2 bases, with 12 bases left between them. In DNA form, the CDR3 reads TGTGCCAGCAGCCCGGCAGGAGTTAACACTGAAGCTTTCTTT. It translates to CASSPAGVNTEAFF.

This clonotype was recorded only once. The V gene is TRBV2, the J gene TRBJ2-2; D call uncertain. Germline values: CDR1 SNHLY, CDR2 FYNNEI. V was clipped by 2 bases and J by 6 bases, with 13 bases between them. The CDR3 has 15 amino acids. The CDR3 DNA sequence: TGTGCCAGCAGTGAATTTGGAAGACCGGCCGGGGAGCTGTTTTTT. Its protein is CASSEFGRPAGELFF.

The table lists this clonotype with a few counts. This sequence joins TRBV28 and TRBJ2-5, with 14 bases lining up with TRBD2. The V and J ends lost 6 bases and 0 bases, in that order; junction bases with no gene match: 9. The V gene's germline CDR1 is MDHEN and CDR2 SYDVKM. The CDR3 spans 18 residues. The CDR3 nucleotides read TGTGCCAGCAGACCTCCTGGGACTAGCGGGAGTAACCAAGAGACCCAGTACTTC. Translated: CASRPPGTSGSNQETQYF.

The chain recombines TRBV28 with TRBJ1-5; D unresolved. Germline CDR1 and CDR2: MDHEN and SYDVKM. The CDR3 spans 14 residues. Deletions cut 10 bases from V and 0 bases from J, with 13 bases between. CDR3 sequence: CATLVGYSNQPQHF. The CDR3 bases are TGTGCCACCCTCGTGGGGTATAGCAATCAGCCCCAGCATTTT.

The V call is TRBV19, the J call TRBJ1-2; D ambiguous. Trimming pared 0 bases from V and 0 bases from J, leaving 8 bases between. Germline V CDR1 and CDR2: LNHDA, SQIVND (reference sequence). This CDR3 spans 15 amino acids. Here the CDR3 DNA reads TGTGCCAGTAGTATAGAGGGAAGGGCTAACTATGGCTACACCTTC. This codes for CASSIEGRANYGYTF.

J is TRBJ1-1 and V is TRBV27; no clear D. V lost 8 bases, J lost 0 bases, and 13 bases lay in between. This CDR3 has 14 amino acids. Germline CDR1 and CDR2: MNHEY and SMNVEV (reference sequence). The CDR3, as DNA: TGTGCCAGCCGGCCCAACGTCATGAACACTGAAGCTTTCTTT. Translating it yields CASRPNVMNTEAFF.

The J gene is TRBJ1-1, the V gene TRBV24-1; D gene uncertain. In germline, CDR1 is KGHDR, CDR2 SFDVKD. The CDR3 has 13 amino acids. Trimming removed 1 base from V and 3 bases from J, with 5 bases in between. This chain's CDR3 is CATSDFRDTEAFF. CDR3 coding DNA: TGTGCCACCAGTGATTTCCGGGACACTGAAGCTTTCTTT.

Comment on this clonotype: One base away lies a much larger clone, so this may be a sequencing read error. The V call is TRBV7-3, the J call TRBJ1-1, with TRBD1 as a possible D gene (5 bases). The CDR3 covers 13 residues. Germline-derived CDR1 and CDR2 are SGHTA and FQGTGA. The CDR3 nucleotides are TGTTCCAGCAGCCGAGGGGCTAACACTGAAGCTTTCTTT. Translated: CSSSRGANTEAFF.

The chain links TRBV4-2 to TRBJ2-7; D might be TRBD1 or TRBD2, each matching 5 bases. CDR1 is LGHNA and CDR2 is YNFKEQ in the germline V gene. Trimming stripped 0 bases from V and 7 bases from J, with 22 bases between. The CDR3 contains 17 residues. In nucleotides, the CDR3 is TGTGCCAGCAGCCAAGATCATGGGACCGGGACCGCCCTGGAGCAGTACTTC. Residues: CASSQDHGTGTALEQYF.

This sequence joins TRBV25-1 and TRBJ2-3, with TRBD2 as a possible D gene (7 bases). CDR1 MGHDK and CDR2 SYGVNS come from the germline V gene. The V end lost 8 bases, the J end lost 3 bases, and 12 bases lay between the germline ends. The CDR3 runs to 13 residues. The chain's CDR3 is CASLGGRTDTQYF. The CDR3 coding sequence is TGTGCCAGCCTCGGGGGGCGAACAGATACGCAGTATTTT.

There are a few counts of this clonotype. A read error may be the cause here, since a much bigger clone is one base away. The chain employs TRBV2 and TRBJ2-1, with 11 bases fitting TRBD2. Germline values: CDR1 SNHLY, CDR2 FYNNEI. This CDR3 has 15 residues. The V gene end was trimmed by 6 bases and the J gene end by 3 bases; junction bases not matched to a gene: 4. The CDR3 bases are TGTGCCAGCAGGTCCGGGACTAGCGGCTACAATGAGCAGTTCTTC. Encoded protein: CASRSGTSGYNEQFF. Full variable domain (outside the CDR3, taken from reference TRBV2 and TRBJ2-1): EPEVTQTPSHQVTQMGQEVILRCVPISNHLYFYWYRQILGQKVEFLVSFYNNEISEKSEIFDDQFSVERPDGSNFTLKIRSTKLEDSAMYFCASRSGTSGYNEQFFGPGTRLTVL.

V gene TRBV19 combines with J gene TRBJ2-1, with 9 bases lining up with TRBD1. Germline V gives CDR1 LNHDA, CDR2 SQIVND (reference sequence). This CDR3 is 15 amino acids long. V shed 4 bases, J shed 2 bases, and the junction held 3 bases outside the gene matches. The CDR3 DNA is TGTGCCAGTAGTAGACAGGGGGTCACCTACAATGAGCAGTTCTTC. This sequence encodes CASSRQGVTYNEQFF.

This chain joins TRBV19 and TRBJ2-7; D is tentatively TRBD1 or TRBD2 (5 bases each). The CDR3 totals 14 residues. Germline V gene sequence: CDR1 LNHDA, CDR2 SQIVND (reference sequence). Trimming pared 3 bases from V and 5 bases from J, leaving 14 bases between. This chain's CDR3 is CASSIGTPRDEQYF. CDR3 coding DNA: TGTGCCAGTAGTATCGGGACGCCCCGTGACGAGCAGTACTTC.